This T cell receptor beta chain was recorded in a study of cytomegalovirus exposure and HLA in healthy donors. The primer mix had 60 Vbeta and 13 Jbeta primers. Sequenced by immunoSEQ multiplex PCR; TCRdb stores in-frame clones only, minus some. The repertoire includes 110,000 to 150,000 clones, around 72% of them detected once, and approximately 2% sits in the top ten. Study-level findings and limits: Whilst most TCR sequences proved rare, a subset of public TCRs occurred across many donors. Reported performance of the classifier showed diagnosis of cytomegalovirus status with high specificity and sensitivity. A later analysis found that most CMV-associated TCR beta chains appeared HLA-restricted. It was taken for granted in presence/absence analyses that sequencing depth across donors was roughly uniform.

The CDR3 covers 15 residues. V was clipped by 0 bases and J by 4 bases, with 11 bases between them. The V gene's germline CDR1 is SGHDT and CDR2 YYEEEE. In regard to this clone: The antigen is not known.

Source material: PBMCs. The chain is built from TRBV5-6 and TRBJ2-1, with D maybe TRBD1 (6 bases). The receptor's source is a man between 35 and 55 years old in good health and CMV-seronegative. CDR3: CASSLVGQPYNEQFF. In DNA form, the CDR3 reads TGTGCCAGCAGCTTGGTTGGACAGCCATACAATGAGCAGTTCTTC.